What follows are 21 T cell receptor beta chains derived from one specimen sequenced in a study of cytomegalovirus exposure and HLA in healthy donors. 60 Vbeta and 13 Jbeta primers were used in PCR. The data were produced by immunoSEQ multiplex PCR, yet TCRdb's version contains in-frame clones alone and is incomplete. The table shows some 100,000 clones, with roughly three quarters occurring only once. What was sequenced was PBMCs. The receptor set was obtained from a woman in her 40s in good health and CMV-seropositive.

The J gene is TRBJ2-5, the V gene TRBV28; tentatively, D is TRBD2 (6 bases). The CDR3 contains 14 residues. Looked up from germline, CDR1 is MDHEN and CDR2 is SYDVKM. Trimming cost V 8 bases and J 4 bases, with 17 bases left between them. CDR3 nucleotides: TGTGCCAGCGTGGGGGGAGCAGTAGGAGAGACCCAGTACTTC. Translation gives CASVGGAVGETQYF.

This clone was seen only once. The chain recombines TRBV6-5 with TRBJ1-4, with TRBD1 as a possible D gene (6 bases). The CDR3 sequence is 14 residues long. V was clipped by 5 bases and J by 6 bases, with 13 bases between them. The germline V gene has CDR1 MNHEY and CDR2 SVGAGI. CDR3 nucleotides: TGTGCCAGCAGTCACAGGGCCGGGGATGAAAAACTGTTTTTT. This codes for CASSHRAGDEKLFF.

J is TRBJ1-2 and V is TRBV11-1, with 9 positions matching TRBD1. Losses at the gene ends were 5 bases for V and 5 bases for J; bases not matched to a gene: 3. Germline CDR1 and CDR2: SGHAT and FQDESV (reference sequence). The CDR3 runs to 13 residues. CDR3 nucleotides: TGTGCCAGCAGCCAAGGACAGGGGTATGGCTACACCTTC. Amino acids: CASSQGQGYGYTF.

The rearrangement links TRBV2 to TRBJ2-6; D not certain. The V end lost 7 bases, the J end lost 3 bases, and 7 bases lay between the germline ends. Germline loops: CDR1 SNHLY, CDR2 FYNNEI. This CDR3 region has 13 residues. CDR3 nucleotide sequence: TGTGCCAGCACCTTATATGGGGCCAACGTCCTGACTTTC. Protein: CASTLYGANVLTF.

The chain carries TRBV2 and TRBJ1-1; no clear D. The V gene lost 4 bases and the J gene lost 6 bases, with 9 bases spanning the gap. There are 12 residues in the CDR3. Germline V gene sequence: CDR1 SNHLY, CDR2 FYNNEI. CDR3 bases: TGTGCCAGCAGTGTGCCGGTGTCTGAAGCTTTCTTT. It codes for CASSVPVSEAFF.

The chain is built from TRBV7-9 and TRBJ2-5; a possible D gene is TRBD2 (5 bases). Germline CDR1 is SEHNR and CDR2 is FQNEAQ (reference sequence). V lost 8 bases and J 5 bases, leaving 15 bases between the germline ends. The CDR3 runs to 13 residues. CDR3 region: CASLRNPGETQYF. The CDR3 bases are TGTGCCAGCCTTCGGAACCCGGGGGAGACCCAGTACTTC.

CDR3 nucleotides: TGCGCCAGCAGCCAAGTTGTGACAGGGGGCGTTAGTGCCTACGAGCAGTACTTC. Protein: CASSQVVTGGVSAYEQYF. The rearrangement joins TRBV4-1 to TRBJ2-7; TRBD1 matches at 10 bases. CDR3 length equals 18 residues. The V segment lost 1 base and the J segment 2 bases; nucleotides outside the gene matches: 11. Per the germline V gene, CDR1 is MGHRA and CDR2 is YSYEKL.

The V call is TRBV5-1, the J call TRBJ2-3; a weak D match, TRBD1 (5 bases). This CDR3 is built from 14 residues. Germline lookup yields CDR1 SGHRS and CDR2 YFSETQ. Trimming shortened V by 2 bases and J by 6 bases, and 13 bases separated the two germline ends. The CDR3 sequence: CASSLDSQGDTQYF. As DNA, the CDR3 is TGCGCCAGCAGCTTAGACAGCCAAGGCGATACGCAGTATTTT. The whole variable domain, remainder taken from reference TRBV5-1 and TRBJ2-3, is KAGVTQTPRYLIKTRGQQVTLSCSPISGHRSVSWYQQTPGQGLQFLFEYFSETQRNKGNFPGRFSGRQFSNSRSEMNVSTLELGDSALYLCASSLDSQGDTQYFGPGTRLTVL.

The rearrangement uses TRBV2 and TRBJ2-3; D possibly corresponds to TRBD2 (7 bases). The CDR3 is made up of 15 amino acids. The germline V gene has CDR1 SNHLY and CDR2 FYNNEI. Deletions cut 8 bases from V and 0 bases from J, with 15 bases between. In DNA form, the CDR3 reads TGTGCCAGCGCGCGGGGGCTACGAAGCACAGATACGCAGTATTTT. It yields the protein CASARGLRSTDTQYF.

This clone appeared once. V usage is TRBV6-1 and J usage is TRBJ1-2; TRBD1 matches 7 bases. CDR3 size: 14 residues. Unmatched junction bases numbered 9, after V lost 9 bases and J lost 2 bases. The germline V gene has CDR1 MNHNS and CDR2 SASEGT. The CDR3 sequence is CASLRGQSNYGYTF. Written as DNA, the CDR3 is TGTGCCAGTTTGAGGGGACAGTCCAACTATGGCTACACCTTC.

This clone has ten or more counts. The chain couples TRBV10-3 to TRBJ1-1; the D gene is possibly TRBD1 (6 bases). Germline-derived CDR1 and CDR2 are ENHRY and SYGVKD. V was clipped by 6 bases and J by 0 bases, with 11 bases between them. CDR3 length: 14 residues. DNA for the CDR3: TGTGCCATCAGGACAGGTCCCTTGAACACTGAAGCTTTCTTT. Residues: CAIRTGPLNTEAFF.

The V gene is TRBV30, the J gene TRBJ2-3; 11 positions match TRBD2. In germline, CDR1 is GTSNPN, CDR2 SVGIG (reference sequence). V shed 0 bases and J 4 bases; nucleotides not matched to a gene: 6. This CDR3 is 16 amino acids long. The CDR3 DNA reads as TGTGCCTGGAGTGTGGATAGCGGGGGGGCCGCAGATACGCAGTATTTT. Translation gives CAWSVDSGGAADTQYF.

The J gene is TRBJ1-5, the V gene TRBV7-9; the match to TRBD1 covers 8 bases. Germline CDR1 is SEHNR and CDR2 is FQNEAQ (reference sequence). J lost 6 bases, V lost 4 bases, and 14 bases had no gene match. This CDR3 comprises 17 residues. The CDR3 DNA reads TGTGCCAGCAGCTCGACAGGGGAATGGGGCGATTCTCAGCCCCAGCATTTT. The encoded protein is CASSSTGEWGDSQPQHF. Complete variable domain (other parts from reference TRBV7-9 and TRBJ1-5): DTGVSQNPRHKITKRGQNVTFRCDPISEHNRLYWYRQTLGQGPEFLTYFQNEAQLEKSRLLSDRFSAERPKGSFSTLEIQRTEQGDSAMYLCASSSTGEWGDSQPQHFGDGTRLSIL.

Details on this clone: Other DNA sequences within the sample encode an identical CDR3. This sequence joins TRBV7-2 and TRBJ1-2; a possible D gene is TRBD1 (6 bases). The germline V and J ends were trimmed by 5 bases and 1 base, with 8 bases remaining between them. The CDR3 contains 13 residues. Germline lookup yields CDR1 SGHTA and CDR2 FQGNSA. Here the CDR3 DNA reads TGTGCCAGCAGCCCGGACAGTAACTATGGCTACACCTTC. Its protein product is CASSPDSNYGYTF.

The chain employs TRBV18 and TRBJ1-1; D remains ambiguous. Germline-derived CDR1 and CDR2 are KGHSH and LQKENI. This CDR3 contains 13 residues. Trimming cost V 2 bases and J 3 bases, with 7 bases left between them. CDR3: CASSPNEDTEAFF. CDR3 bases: TGTGCCAGCTCACCAAATGAGGACACTGAAGCTTTCTTT. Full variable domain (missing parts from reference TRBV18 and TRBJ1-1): NAGVMQNPRHLVRRRGQEARLRCSPMKGHSHVYWYRQLPEEGLKFMVYLQKENIIDESGMPKERFSAEFPKEGPSILRIQQVVRGDSAAYFCASSPNEDTEAFFGQGTRLTVV.

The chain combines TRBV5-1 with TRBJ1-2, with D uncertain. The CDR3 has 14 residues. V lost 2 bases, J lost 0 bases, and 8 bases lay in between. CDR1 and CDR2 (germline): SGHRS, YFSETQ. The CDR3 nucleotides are TGCGCCAGCAGCTTCGAGGGAACTAACTATGGCTACACCTTC. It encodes CASSFEGTNYGYTF.

CDR3 DNA: TGTGCCAGCAGCGTAAGGACTAGCAATGTTAATGAGCAGTTCTTC. Protein sequence: CASSVRTSNVNEQFF. The chain joins TRBV5-4 to TRBJ2-1; TRBD2 agrees at 8 bases. V lost 4 bases and J lost 7; bases outside the gene matches: 10. In germline, CDR1 is SGHNT, CDR2 YYREEE (reference sequence). The CDR3 has 15 amino acids.

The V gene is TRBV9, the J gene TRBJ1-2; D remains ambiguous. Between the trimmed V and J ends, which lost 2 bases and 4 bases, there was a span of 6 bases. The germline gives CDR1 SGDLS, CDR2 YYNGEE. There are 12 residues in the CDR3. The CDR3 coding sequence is TGTGCCAGCAGCGTCCCCGGCTATGGCTACACCTTC. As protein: CASSVPGYGYTF.

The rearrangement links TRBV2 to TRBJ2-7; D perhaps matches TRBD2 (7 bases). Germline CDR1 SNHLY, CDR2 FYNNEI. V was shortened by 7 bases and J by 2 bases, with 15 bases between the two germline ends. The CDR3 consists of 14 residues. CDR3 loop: CASTLEGGPYEQYF. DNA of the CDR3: TGTGCCAGCACCTTGGAGGGGGGGCCCTACGAGCAGTACTTC.

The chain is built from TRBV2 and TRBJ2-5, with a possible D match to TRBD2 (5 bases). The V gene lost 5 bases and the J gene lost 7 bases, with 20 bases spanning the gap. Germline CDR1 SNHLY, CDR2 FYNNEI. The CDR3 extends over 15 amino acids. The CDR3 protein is CASSLMELESGTQYF. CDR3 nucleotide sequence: TGTGCCAGCAGTTTAATGGAACTAGAAAGCGGGACCCAGTACTTC. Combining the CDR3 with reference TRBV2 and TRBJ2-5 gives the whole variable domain EPEVTQTPSHQVTQMGQEVILRCVPISNHLYFYWYRQILGQKVEFLVSFYNNEISEKSEIFDDQFSVERPDGSNFTLKIRSTKLEDSAMYFCASSLMELESGTQYFGPGTRLLVL.

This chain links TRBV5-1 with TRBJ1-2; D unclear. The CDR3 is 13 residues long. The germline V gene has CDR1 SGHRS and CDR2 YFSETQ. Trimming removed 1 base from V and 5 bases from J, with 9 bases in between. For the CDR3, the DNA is TGCGCCAGCAGCTTGTGGGCCGAGTATGGCTACACCTTC. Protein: CASSLWAEYGYTF.